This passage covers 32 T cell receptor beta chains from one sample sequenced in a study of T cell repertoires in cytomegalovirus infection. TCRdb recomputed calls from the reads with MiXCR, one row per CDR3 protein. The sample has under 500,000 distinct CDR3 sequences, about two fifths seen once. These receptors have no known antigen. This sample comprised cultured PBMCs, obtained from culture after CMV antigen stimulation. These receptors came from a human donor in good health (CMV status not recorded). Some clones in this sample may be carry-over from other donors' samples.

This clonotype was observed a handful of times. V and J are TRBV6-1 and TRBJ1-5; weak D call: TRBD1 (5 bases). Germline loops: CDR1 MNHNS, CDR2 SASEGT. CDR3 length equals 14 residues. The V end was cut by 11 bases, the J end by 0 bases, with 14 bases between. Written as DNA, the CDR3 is TGTGCCGCTGGGGGGGTCTATAGCAATCAGCCCCAGCATTTT. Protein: CAAGGVYSNQPQHF.

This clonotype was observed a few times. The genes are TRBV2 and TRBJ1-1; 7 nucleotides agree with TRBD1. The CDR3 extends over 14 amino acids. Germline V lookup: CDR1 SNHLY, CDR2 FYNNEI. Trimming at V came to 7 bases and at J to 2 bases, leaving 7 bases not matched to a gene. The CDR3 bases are TGTGCCAGCATCAAGGGACAGACCAACACTGAAGCTTTCTTT. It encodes CASIKGQTNTEAFF.

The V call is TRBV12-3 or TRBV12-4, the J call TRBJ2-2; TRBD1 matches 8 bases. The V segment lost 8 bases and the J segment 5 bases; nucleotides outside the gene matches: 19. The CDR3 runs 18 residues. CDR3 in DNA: TGTGCCAGCCGCCTATTGACAGGGGATAAAGGGGGGACCGGGGAGCTGTTTTTT. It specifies CASRLLTGDKGGTGELFF.

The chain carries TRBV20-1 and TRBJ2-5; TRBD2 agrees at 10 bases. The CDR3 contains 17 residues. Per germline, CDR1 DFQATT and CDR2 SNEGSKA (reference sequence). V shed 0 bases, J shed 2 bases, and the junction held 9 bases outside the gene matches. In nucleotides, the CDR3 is TGCAGTGCTAGAGACAAGCGGGGGGGCCGTGGGCAAGAGACCCAGTACTTC. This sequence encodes CSARDKRGGRGQETQYF.

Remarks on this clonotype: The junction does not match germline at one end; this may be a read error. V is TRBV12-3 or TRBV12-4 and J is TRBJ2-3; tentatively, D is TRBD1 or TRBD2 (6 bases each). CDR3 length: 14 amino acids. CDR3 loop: CASSPRERTVTQYF. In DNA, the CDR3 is TGTGCCAGCAGCCCCCGGGAGAGGACAGTTACGCAGTATTTT.

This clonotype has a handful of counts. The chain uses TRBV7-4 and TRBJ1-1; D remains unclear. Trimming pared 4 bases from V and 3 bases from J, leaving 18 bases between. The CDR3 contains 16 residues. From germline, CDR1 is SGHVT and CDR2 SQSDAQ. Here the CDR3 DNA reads TGTGCCAGCAGCTCGGTTCTCACAGTTTCCTACACTGAAGCTTTCTTT. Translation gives CASSSVLTVSYTEAFF.

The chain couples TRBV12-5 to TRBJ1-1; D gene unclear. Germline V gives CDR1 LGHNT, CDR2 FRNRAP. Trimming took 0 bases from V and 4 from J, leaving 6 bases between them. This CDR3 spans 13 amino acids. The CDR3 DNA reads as TGTGCTAGTGGTTTGGTCGCGGGCACTGAAGCTTTCTTT. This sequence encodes CASGLVAGTEAFF.

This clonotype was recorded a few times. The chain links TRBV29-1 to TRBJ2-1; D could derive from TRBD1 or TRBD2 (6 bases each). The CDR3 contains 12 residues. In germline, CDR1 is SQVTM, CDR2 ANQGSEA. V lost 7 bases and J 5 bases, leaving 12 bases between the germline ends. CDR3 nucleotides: TGCAGCGCCGAGGAGGGGGACAATGAGCAGTTCTTC. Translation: CSAEEGDNEQFF.

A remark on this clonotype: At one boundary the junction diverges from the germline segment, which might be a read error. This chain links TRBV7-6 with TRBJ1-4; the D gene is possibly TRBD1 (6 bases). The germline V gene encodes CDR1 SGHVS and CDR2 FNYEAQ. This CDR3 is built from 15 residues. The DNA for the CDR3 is TGTGCCAGCAGCCCACCGGGGGCCAGGGGAGAAAAACTGGTTTTT. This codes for CASSPPGARGEKLVF.

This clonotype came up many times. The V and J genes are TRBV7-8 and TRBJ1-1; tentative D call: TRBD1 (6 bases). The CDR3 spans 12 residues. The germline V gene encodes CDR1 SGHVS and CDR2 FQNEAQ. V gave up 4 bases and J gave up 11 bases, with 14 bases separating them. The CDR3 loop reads CASSSQGQRAFF. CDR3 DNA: TGTGCCAGCAGCTCACAGGGCCAGCGGGCTTTCTTT.

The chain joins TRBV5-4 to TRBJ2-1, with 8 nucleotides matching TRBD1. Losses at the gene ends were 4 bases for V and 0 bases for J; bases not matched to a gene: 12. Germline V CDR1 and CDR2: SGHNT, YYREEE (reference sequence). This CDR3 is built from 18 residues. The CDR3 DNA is TGTGCCAGCAGCGCCGGGACAGGCCCTCCCAGCTCCTACAATGAGCAGTTCTTC. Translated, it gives CASSAGTGPPSSYNEQFF.

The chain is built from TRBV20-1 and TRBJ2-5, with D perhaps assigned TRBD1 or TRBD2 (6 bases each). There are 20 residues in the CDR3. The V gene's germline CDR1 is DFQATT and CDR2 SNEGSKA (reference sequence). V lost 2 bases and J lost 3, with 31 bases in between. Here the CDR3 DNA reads TGCAGTGCTAGAAATGGCGGGATGGGTTTTACAGGGCACTTTGAAGAGACCCAGTACTTC. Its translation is CSARNGGMGFTGHFEETQYF.

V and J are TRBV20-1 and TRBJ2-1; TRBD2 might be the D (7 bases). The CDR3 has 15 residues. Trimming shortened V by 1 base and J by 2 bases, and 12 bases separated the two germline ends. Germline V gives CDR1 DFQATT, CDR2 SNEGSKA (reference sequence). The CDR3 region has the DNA TGCAGTGCTAGAGTTGAGGGGGGGCCCTACAATGAGCAGTTCTTC. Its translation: CSARVEGGPYNEQFF.

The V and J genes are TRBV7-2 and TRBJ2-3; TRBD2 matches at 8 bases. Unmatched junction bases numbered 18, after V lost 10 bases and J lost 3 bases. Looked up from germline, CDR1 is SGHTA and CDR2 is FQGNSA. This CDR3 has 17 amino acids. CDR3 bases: TGTGCCACCTCACTAGGGATACGGGGGGGCTGGACAGATACGCAGTATTTT. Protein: CATSLGIRGGWTDTQYF.

CDR3 in amino acids: CATKATGTSYEQYF. CDR3 DNA: TGTGCCACCAAAGCGACAGGAACTTCCTACGAGCAGTACTTC. V gene TRBV6-6 combines with J gene TRBJ2-7, with D maybe TRBD1 (6 bases). The CDR3 runs to 14 residues. Trimming removed 10 bases at V and 1 base at J, with 17 bases between. Per the germline V gene, CDR1 is MNHNY and CDR2 is SVGAGI (reference sequence).

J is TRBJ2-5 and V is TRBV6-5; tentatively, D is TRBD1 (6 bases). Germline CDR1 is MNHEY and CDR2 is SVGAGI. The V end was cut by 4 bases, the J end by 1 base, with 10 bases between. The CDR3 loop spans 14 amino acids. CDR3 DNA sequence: TGTGCCAGCAGTTTCAACAGGGTCCAAGAGACCCAGTACTTC. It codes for CASSFNRVQETQYF.

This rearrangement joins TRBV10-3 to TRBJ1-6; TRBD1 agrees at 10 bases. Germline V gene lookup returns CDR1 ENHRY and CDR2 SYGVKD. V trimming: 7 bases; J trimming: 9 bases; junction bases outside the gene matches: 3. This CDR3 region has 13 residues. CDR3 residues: CAIKDRGASPLHF. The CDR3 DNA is TGTGCCATCAAGGACAGGGGGGCTTCACCCCTCCACTTT.

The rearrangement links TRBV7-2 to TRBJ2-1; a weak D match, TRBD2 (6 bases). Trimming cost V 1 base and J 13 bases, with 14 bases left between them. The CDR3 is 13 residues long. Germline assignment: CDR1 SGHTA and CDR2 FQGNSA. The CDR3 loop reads CASSLGGGTLQFF. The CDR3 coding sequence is TGTGCCAGCAGCTTAGGAGGAGGGACCCTCCAGTTCTTC.

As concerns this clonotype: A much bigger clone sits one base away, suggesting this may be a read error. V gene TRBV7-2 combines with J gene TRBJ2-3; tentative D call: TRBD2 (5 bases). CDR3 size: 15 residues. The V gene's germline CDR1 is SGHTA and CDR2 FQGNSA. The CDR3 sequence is CASSLGASRGDTQCF. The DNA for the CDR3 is TGTGCCAGCAGCCTTGGTGCCTCTCGGGGAGATACGCAGTGTTTT.

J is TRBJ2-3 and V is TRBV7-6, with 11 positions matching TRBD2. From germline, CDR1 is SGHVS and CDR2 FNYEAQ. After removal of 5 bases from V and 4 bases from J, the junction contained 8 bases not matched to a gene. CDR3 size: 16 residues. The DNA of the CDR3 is TGTGCCAGCAGCGCCACTAGCGGGGGATTTTCAGATACGCAGTATTTT. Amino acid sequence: CASSATSGGFSDTQYF.

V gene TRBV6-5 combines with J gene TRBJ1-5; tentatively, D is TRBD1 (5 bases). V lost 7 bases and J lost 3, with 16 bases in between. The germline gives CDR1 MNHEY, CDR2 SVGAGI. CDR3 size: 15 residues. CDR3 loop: CASTRDRPFNQPQHF. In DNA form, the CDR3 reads TGTGCCAGCACCAGGGACCGTCCCTTCAATCAGCCCCAGCATTTT.

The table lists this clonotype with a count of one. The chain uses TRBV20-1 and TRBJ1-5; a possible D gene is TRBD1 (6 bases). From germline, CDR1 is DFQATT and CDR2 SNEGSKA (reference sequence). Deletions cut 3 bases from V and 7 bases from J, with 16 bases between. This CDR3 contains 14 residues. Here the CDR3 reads CSARLSRGGQPQHF. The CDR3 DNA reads TGCAGTGCTAGGTTGTCCAGGGGCGGCCAGCCCCAGCATTTT.

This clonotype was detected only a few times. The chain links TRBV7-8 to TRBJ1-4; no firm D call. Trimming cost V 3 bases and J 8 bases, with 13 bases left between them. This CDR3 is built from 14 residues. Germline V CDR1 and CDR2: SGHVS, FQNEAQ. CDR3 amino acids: CASSLSWMGEKLFF. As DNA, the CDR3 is TGTGCCAGCAGCTTGTCCTGGATGGGCGAAAAACTGTTTTTT.

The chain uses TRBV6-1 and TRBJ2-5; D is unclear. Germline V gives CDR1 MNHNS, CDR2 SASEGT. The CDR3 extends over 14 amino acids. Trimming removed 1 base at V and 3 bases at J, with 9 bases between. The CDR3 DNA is TGTGCCAGCAGTGAAGGACATCCCAAAGAGACCCAGTACTTC. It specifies CASSEGHPKETQYF.

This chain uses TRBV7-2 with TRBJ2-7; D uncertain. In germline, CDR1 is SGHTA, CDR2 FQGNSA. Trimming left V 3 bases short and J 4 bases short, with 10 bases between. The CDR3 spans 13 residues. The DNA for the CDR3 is TGTGCCAGCAGCTTTTTTCGTGTATACGAGCAGTACTTC. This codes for CASSFFRVYEQYF.

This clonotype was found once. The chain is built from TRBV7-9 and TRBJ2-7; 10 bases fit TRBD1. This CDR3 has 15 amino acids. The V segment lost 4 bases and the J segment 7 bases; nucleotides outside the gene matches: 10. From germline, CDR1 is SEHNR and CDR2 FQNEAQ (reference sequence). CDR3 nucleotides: TGTGCCAGCAGCTATTGGGACAGGGGAAAAGAGGAGCAGTACTTC. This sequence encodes CASSYWDRGKEEQYF.

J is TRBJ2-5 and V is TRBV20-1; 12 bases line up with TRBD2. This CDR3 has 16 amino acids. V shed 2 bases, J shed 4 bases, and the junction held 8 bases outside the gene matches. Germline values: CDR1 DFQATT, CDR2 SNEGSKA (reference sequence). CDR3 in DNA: TGCAGTGCTAGAAAGACTAGCGGGGGAGTCGGAGAGACCCAGTACTTC. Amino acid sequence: CSARKTSGGVGETQYF.

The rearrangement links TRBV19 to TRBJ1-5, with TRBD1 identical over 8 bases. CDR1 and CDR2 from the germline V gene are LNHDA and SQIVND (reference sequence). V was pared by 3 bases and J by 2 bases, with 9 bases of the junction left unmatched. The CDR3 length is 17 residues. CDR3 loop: CASSIPRDRLGNQPQHF. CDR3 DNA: TGTGCCAGTAGTATCCCCCGGGACAGGCTGGGCAATCAGCCCCAGCATTTT.

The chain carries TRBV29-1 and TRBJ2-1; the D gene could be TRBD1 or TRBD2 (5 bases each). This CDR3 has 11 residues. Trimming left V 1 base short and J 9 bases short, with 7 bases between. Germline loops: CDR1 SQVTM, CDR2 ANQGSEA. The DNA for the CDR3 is TGCAGCGTTGAAGTCGGGACTGAGCAGTTCTTC. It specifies CSVEVGTEQFF.

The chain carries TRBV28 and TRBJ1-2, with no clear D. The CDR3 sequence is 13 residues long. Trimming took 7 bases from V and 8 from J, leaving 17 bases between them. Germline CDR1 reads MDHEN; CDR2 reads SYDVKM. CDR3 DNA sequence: TGTGCCAGCAACGAATGGGGAGGTTTAGGCTACACCTTC. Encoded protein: CASNEWGGLGYTF.

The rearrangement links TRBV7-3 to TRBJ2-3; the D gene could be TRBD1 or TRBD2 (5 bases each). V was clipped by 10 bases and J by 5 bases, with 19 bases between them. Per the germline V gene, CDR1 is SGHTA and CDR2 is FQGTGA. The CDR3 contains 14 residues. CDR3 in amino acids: CAIPLSGGIDTQYF. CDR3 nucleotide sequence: TGTGCCATTCCCCTGAGTGGGGGTATAGATACGCAGTATTTT.

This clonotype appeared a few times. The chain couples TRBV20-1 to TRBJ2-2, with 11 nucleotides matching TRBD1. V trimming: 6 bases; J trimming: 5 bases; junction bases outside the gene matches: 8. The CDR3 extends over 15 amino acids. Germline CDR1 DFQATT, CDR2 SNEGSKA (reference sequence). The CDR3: CSARTGGVGTGELFF. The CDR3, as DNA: TGCAGTGCCCGGACAGGGGGCGTGGGAACCGGGGAGCTGTTTTTT.